The T cell receptor (beta chain) described here comes from a study of cytomegalovirus exposure and HLA in healthy donors (dated by TCRdb to about 2017). In the study overall: According to a later analysis, the approximately 120 validation repertoires were produced on the same platform as the approximately 610 repertoires of the first cohort. The study aimed to test whether cataloging public T cell receptors could reveal signatures of past pathogen exposure. To predict cytomegalovirus infection status, the study combined high-throughput TCR immunosequencing, statistical association of individual TCRs with disease status, and machine learning. A separate validation cohort of approximately 130 different subjects was used in addition to the 666-subject first cohort.

The receptor library was made with the immunoSEQ multiplex PCR assay. In the paper's pipeline: A statistical classification framework was developed to diagnose cytomegalovirus status using the catalog of TCR beta chain sequences. Here the immuneACCESS table is served through TCRdb, limited to in-frame sequences with V and J called. Missing clones are a known gap in these copies; in checked studies unresolved V genes cover under half, and the rest lacks a known reason. That table is the source of V, J and clone size, and D and trimming were worked out from the DNA. This sample is represented by 200,000 to 250,000 clones; around nine tenths of them were singletons. The top ten clones comprise 2.6% of the sample. Separate from the roughly 660-subject first cohort, the validation cohort of about 120 subjects was the group to which the donors belonged. On this clone itself: It lacks a known antigen. No per-base quality is available; no much larger clone lies one base away.

Paper-wide results and their limitations: Across donors, most TCR sequences were observed very rarely, whereas some public TCRs were present in many individuals. In vitro tests confirmed that a few of the cytomegalovirus-associated TCR beta chains recognize cytomegalovirus antigens. A later analysis lacked HLA typing for the validation cohort, so it scored co-occurrence in that cohort across all 110 or so repertoires. Subsequent analysis determined that TCRs grouped into clusters in the first cohort also showed a tendency toward co-occurrence across the 90 to 150 validation repertoires, and roughly 95% of cluster scores exceeded 0. It was suggested by the authors that the approach could potentially be generalized to other disease states and immunological phenotypes. A total of 150 or so TCR beta chains were listed by the study as associated with cytomegalovirus. Cytomegalovirus status was reported to be diagnosed by the classifier with high specificity and sensitivity in both the original and validation cohorts.

The germline V gene encodes CDR1 SGHRS and CDR2 YFSETQ. V is shortened by 0 bases, J by 4 bases, and the region joining them spans 16 bases. The CDR3 measures 16 amino acids from cysteine to phenylalanine. Of the read, only the CDR3 DNA is kept; its 48 bases are in frame from base 1. The rearrangement combines TRBV5-1 with TRBJ2-5; the D gene lacks a confident call. The receptor was derived from a man aged 18-30 years in good health and CMV-seronegative. The sequenced sample was PBMCs. The CDR3 corresponds to CASSLGAQAARETQYF. The base sequence is TGCGCCAGCAGCTTGGGGGCTCAGGCTGCCCGAGAGACCCAGTACTTC.